This T cell receptor beta chain was sequenced for a study of control samples from healthy donors and cancer patients. Measured with immunoSEQ multiplex PCR; TCRdb has only the in-frame clones, and not every one. This table holds over 120,000 clones, 85% to 95% found once. Germline V CDR1 and CDR2: SGHRS, YFSETQ. The CDR3 is 12 amino acids. V lost 4 bases, J lost 4 bases, and 8 bases lay in between. This chain uses TRBV5-1 with TRBJ1-2; possibly TRBD1 for D (6 bases). Sequenced sample: PBMCs. This TCR derives from a man aged 55 to 70 with colorectal cancer. CDR3 sequence: CASSPGAYGYTF. The CDR3 coding sequence is TGCGCCAGCAGCCCGGGGGCCTATGGCTACACCTTC. The complete variable domain, with remaining parts taken from reference TRBV5-1 and TRBJ1-2, reads KAGVTQTPRYLIKTRGQQVTLSCSPISGHRSVSWYQQTPGQGLQFLFEYFSETQRNKGNFPGRFSGRQFSNSRSEMNVSTLELGDSALYLCASSPGAYGYTFGSGTRLTVV.